This T cell receptor beta chain was observed in a study of CXCR3-negative and CXCR3-positive naive CD8 T cells. For the study at large: Overall TRB read output was around 130 million, and each library contained about 1.5 +/- 0.3 million reads. Study-wide findings and caveats: Both of the naive subsets showed about the same high diversity, but memory CD8+ cells had much less. Partial loss of CXCR3 expression followed cryopreservation; most assays used fresh PBMCs. Memory cells diverged, while naive CXCR3-positive and CXCR3-negative cells had similar TRBV-TRBJ usage.

This CDR3 spans 16 amino acids. Looked up from germline, CDR1 is MDHEN and CDR2 is SYDVKM. With UMI labels, 5' RACE was used to prepare the TRB cDNA libraries. With the 5' RACE reads reprocessed, TCRdb shows one record per CDR3 protein and no DNA. This sample's clone table lists 45,000 or so distinct CDR3 sequences. As for this clonotype: Antigen specificity is unknown.

Material: memory CD8+ T cells from blood. The rearrangement joins TRBV28 to TRBJ2-7; with no DNA, the TCRdb D assignment of TRBD2 cannot be verified. This TCR derives from a human donor in good health. Some clones in this sample may be carry-over from other donors' samples. The CDR3 sequence is CASGLVTGPYSYEQYF.